The sample holds a few counts of the clone carrying this T cell receptor beta chain. The treatment: around 19 received Ad26.COV2.S at low or high dose, single or two shots; roughly five received placebo; per-sample allocation not given. The samples date from day 63 after the first vaccine or placebo injection. The entry originates in a study of Ad26.COV2.S vaccination and SARS-CoV-2 variants. Sequencing was performed with immunoSEQ multiplex PCR; in TCRdb, only in-frame clones are kept and a portion is missing. The sample lists fewer than 500,000 clones; about 88% were seen once. The CDR3 length is 16 residues. Germline-derived CDR1 and CDR2 are SGHNT and YYREEE (reference sequence). J gave up 5 bases and V 4 bases, and 10 bases lay outside the gene matches.

This clonotype was obtained from a person aged 18-60 years who received the Ad26.COV2.S COVID-19 vaccine or a placebo. Here the sequenced sample was peripheral blood, taken in a trial of Ad26.COV2.S vaccine versus placebo. V usage is TRBV5-4 and J usage is TRBJ2-2; the match to TRBD1 covers 8 bases. Written as DNA, the CDR3 is TGTGCCAGCAGCCTATCAGGGGGCTCAAATACCGGGGAGCTGTTTTTT. This translates into CASSLSGGSNTGELFF.